What follows describes a single T cell receptor (beta chain). Its antigen is currently unknown. Exposure to brentuximab vedotin varied, and each patient had relapsed following autologous stem cell transplantation. The data were obtained in a study of PD-1 blockade in classical Hodgkin lymphoma. Study-wide context: Each patient was given nivolumab 3 mg/kg through a vein every 2 weeks. Broader study findings: Researchers reported that CD4+ TCR diversity, though not CD8+, rose significantly by C4D1. It was reported that newly diagnosed patients had less baseline TCR diversity than healthy donors. With respect to the repertoire differences, their causes, possibly disease activity or prior therapy, remain undefined.

This table comes from immunoSEQ multiplex PCR, and its TCRdb copy is limited to in-frame clones, with some not included. The table lists roughly 14,000 clones, around 83% of them singletons, with about 4.5% in the top ten. The CDR3 runs to 13 residues. CDR1 SGHNT and CDR2 YYREEE come from the germline V gene (reference sequence). Trimming took off 2 bases at V and 9 bases at J, with 13 bases between the two ends. This chain uses TRBV5-4 with TRBJ2-3; D may correspond to TRBD1 or TRBD2 (6 bases each). Sequenced material: peripheral blood mononuclear cells (PBMCs), taken at baseline. This TCR was sampled from a human donor with classical Hodgkin lymphoma. In nucleotides, the CDR3 is TGTGCCAGCAGCTTTGACAGGCGGGGCACGCAGTATTTT. Its protein product is CASSFDRRGTQYF.